These 14 T cell receptor beta chains share one sample of origin, sequenced in a study of CD8+CD57+ T cells in acquired aplastic anemia. Genomic DNA templated the TCR beta VDJ and CDR3 profiling. TCRdb passed the reads through MiXCR, listing each CDR3 protein once. The repertoire consists of approximately 220,000 distinct CDR3 sequences, with 45% to 50% occurring once and the leading ten covering 7.8%. Patients chosen for sequencing had CD8+CD57+ cells that had expanded, as shown by flow cytometry. The sequenced material came from sorted CD4+, CD8+, or CD8+CD57+ T cells (not recorded which) from PBMCs. All receptors come from a human donor with aplastic anemia.

This clonotype appeared once. The chain combines TRBV6-2 or TRBV6-3 with TRBJ1-2; TRBD1 might be the D (5 bases). V lost 3 bases, J lost 3 bases, and 11 bases lay in between. This CDR3 has 14 residues. In germline, CDR1 is MNHEY, CDR2 SVGEGT. In DNA form, the CDR3 reads TGTGCCAGCAGTTATGGGGGGTTCGACTATGGCTACACCTTC. Its protein product is CASSYGGFDYGYTF.

This clonotype was seen at least ten times. The gene calls are TRBV5-1 and TRBJ2-1; TRBD2 matches at 7 bases. After removal of 3 bases from V and 6 bases from J, the junction contained 3 bases not matched to a gene. CDR1 and CDR2 from the germline V gene are SGHRS and YFSETQ. This CDR3 is built from 13 residues. The CDR3 DNA follows: TGCGCCAGCAGCTCGGGACTAATCAATGAGCAGTTCTTC. Amino acids: CASSSGLINEQFF. The entire variable domain, with the rest obtained from reference TRBV5-1 and TRBJ2-1, is as follows: KAGVTQTPRYLIKTRGQQVTLSCSPISGHRSVSWYQQTPGQGLQFLFEYFSETQRNKGNFPGRFSGRQFSNSRSEMNVSTLELGDSALYLCASSSGLINEQFFGPGTRLTVL.

The chain couples TRBV5-1 to TRBJ1-3, with D perhaps TRBD1 (5 bases). CDR1 is SGHRS and CDR2 is YFSETQ in the germline V gene. Trimming left V 4 bases short and J 1 base short, with 15 bases between. The CDR3 loop spans 16 amino acids. The CDR3 is CASSQRGERSGNTIYF. Here the CDR3 DNA reads TGCGCCAGCAGCCAGAGAGGGGAGAGATCTGGAAACACCATATATTTT. Full variable domain (rest looked up from reference TRBV5-1 and TRBJ1-3): KAGVTQTPRYLIKTRGQQVTLSCSPISGHRSVSWYQQTPGQGLQFLFEYFSETQRNKGNFPGRFSGRQFSNSRSEMNVSTLELGDSALYLCASSQRGERSGNTIYFGEGSWLTVV.

This clonotype was seen many times. V is TRBV7-9 and J is TRBJ1-4; D gene ambiguous. This CDR3 region has 15 residues. Looked up from germline, CDR1 is SEHNR and CDR2 is FQNEAQ (reference sequence). V was trimmed by 4 bases and J by 3 bases, leaving 12 bases between them. CDR3 nucleotides: TGTGCCAGCAGCTCGGCTAAAGGGCCTAATGAAAAACTGTTTTTT. Translated, it gives CASSSAKGPNEKLFF.

The V call is TRBV29-1, the J call TRBJ1-2; 8 bases map to TRBD1. This CDR3 spans 14 amino acids. Germline V lookup: CDR1 SQVTM, CDR2 ANQGSEA. V lost 7 bases, J lost 7 bases, and 14 bases stayed unmatched. The CDR3 DNA reads as TGCAGCGCTGACGGACAGGGTAAAAGGAGTGGCTACACCTTC. Translated: CSADGQGKRSGYTF.

The chain combines TRBV10-3 with TRBJ2-3; D is unresolved. Germline values: CDR1 ENHRY, CDR2 SYGVKD. The CDR3 extends over 9 amino acids. Trimming shortened V by 9 bases and J by 9 bases, and 7 bases separated the two germline ends. The CDR3 coding sequence is TGTGCCATGTTTTTCACGCAGTATTTT. The encoded protein is CAMFFTQYF.

This clonotype has a handful of counts. The J gene is TRBJ1-5, the V gene TRBV6-5; TRBD1 aligns across 8 bases. From germline, CDR1 is MNHEY and CDR2 SVGAGI. The junction had 3 bases not matched to a gene; V was cut back by 0 bases and J by 5 bases. The CDR3 covers 15 residues. The CDR3 DNA reads as TGTGCCAGCAGTTACTCTGGACAGGGCCATCAGCCCCAGCATTTT. It specifies CASSYSGQGHQPQHF.

V is TRBV19 and J is TRBJ1-2; 7 bases fit TRBD1. The CDR3 extends over 13 amino acids. From germline, CDR1 is LNHDA and CDR2 SQIVND (reference sequence). V lost 11 bases to trimming and J lost 7 bases; unmatched junction nucleotides: 13. The CDR3 nucleotides are TGTGCCTGGAGTGCTCGACAGGGATCTGGCTACACCTTC. Translated, it gives CAWSARQGSGYTF.

The V gene is TRBV7-2, the J gene TRBJ1-6, with 12 bases fitting TRBD1. The CDR3 is 17 amino acids. V lost 1 base and J lost 13; bases outside the gene matches: 11. Germline loops: CDR1 SGHTA, CDR2 FQGNSA. The chain's CDR3 is CASSLEGQGALLGPLHF. As DNA, the CDR3 is TGTGCCAGCAGCTTAGAGGGACAGGGGGCGTTGTTGGGCCCCCTCCACTTT.

This clonotype was recorded once. This chain links TRBV10-2 with TRBJ2-7, with 14 nucleotides matching TRBD2. The CDR3 contains 13 residues. With 8 bases clipped from V and 9 bases from J, the junction kept 6 bases outside the gene matches. Germline V gene sequence: CDR1 WSHSY, CDR2 SAAADI. The CDR3 DNA is TGCGCCAGCGAGACTAGCGGGGGGGCACGGCAGTACTTC. This sequence encodes CASETSGGARQYF.

This sequence joins TRBV24-1 and TRBJ2-1, with TRBD2 identical over 9 bases. CDR1 KGHDR and CDR2 SFDVKD come from the germline V gene. V gave up 5 bases and J gave up 4 bases; unmatched junction bases: 17. CDR3 length: 19 amino acids. The DNA of the CDR3 is TGTGCCACCAGTGCCCGGACTAGCGTACGTGGGGCGGATTACAATGAGCAGTTCTTC. This translates into CATSARTSVRGADYNEQFF.

This chain links TRBV19 with TRBJ1-1; no definite D call. The CDR3 length is 13 residues. The germline V gene has CDR1 LNHDA and CDR2 SQIVND (reference sequence). V shed 0 bases and J shed 11 bases, with 13 bases lying between them. In DNA, the CDR3 is TGTGCCAGTAGTATAGAGGTCGGCCCCCCCGCTTTCTTT. Its protein is CASSIEVGPPAFF.

This clonotype was seen many times. The gene calls are TRBV19 and TRBJ2-7, with 7 bases lining up with TRBD2. V shed 6 bases and J 7 bases; nucleotides not matched to a gene: 9. In germline, CDR1 is LNHDA, CDR2 SQIVND (reference sequence). The CDR3 consists of 13 residues. CDR3 DNA: TGTGCCAGTAGCGCATCGGAGGGAGGGGAGCAGTACTTC. This translates into CASSASEGGEQYF. The entire variable domain, with the rest obtained from reference TRBV19 and TRBJ2-7, is as follows: DGGITQSPKYLFRKEGQNVTLSCEQNLNHDAMYWYRQDPGQGLRLIYYSQIVNDFQKGDIAEGYSVSREKKESFPLTVTSAQKNPTAFYLCASSASEGGEQYFGPGTRLTVT.

This chain links TRBV7-9 with TRBJ2-3; D remains ambiguous. CDR3 size: 14 residues. Germline assignment: CDR1 SEHNR and CDR2 FQNEAQ (reference sequence). The V end lost 5 bases, the J end lost 2 bases, and 11 bases lay between the germline ends. CDR3 sequence reads: CASSQAQNTDTQYF. The DNA for the CDR3 is TGTGCCAGCAGCCAGGCGCAGAACACAGATACGCAGTATTTT.